This T cell receptor beta chain is drawn from a study of blood T cell repertoires in COVID-19. Study-level background: COVID-19 samples collected from the United States, Italy and Spain covered acute and convalescent phases. In each case, the material was cDNA or gDNA derived from T cells, B-cell-depleted T cells, or PBMCs.

CDR3 length: 13 residues. Germline CDR1 is MNHEY and CDR2 is SVGAGI. V was clipped by 9 bases and J by 6 bases, with 18 bases between them. Authors' analysis steps: Scientists estimated how many nucleated cells there were by amplifying reference gene primers. Clones were read by immunoSEQ multiplex PCR, and TCRdb kept only the in-frame ones, dropping some. V, J and clone size are those of that table, while D and trimming were read from the DNA. The table includes some 250,000 clones, just under 85% detected once. The V call is TRBV6-5, the J call TRBJ2-7; possibly TRBD2 for D (5 bases). This clonotype originated in an elderly woman with acute or convalescent COVID-19. The specimen was peripheral blood. The CDR3 region is CASRMRQGSEQYF. The CDR3 region has the DNA TGTGCCAGTCGGATGCGTCAAGGGAGCGAGCAGTACTTC.